This note documents a single T cell receptor beta chain sequence. Its antigen remains unidentified. This sample is drawn from a study of CD8 T cells in Susac syndrome. At the level of the study: When their blood was taken, the Susac syndrome patients had either not yet had any therapy, were taking corticosteroids, or were taking intravenous immunoglobulin alone.

Findings of the study overall: In Susac syndrome, CD4+ T cell repertoires lacked any clonal expansion.

V shed 0 bases and J shed 1 base, with 3 bases lying between them. The germline gives CDR1 SGHDN, CDR2 FVKESK. The CDR3 has 13 residues. Random hexamers were used to reverse transcribe about 0.5 to 1 ug of RNA. TCRdb re-called the immunoSEQ multiplex PCR reads with MiXCR, one entry per CDR3 protein. Of about 160,000 distinct CDR3 sequences listed, 90% to 96% are singletons. The sequencing sample was made of CD4+ T cells from PBMCs. V gene TRBV14 combines with J gene TRBJ1-1; D unresolved. The source of this sequence is a human donor with Susac syndrome. The CDR3 region is CASSQDGNTEAFF. CDR3 sequence (DNA): TGTGCCAGCAGCCAAGACGGGAACACTGAAGCTTTCTTT.